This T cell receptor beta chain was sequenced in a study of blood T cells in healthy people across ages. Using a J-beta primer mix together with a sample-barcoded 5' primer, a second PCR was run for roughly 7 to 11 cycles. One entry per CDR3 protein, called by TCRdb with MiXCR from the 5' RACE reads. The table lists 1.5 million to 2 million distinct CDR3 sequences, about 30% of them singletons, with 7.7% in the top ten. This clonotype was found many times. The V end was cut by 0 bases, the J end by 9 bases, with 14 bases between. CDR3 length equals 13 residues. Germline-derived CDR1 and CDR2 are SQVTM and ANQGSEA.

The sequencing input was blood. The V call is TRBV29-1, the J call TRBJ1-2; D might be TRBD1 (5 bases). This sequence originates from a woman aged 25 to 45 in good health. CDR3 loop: CSVEEWGGNSYTF. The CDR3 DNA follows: TGCAGCGTTGAAGAATGGGGGGGGAATAGCTACACCTTC.